This T cell receptor beta chain was identified during a study of blood T cell repertoires in COVID-19. The overall study: Acute and convalescent COVID-19 specimens originated in the United States, Italy and Spain. PBMCs, B-cell-depleted T cells, or T cells were the source of the cDNA or gDNA that made up the material.

Authors' methods: Amplifying reference gene primers gave estimates of nucleated cell counts. Profiled with immunoSEQ multiplex PCR; TCRdb holds only in-frame clones, not every one. The V and J calls and clone size were taken over from that table, and D and trimming were inferred from the DNA. The profile shows about 280,000 clones, around 88% of them singletons. This receptor was identified in a middle-aged man with acute or convalescent COVID-19. The sample consisted of peripheral blood.

The CDR3 loop reads CASSSRTGEEEKLFF. CDR3 DNA: TGTGCCAGCAGTTCCCGGACAGGGGAGGAAGAAAAACTGTTTTTT. The chain couples TRBV6-9 to TRBJ1-4, with 9 bases fitting TRBD1. Germline V gives CDR1 MNHGY, CDR2 SVAAGI. The CDR3 runs 15 residues. Germline trimming cut 4 bases from V and 8 bases from J; bases unmatched to any gene: 8.